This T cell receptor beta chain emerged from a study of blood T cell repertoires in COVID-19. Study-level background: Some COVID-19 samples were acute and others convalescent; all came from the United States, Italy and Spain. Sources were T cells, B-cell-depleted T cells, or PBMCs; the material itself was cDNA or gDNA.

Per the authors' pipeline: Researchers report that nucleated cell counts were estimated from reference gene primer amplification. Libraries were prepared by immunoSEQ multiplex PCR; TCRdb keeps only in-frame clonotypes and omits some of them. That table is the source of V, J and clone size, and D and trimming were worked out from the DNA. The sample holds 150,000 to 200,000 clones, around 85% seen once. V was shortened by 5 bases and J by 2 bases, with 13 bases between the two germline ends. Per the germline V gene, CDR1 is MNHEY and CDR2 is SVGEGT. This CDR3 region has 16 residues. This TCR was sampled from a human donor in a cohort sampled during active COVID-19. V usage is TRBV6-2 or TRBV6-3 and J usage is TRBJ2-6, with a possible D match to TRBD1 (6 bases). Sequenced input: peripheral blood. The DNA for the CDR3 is TGTGCCAGCAGTCAACTCAGGGGCGCTGGGGCCAACGTCCTGACTTTC. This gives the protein CASSQLRGAGANVLTF.